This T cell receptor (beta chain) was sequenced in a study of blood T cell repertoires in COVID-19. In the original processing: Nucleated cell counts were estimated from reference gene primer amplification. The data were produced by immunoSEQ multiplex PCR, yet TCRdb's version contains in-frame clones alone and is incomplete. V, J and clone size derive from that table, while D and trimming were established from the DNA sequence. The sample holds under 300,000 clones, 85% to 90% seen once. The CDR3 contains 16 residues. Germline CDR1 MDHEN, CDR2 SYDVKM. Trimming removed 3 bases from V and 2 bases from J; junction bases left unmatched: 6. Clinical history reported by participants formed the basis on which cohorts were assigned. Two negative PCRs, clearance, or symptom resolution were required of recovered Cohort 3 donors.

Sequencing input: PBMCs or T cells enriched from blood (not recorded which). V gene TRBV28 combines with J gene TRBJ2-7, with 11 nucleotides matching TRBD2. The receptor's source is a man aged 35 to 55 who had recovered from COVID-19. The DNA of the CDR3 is TGTGCCAGCAGTTTGCTTACTAGCGGGAGTACCTACGAGCAGTACTTC. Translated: CASSLLTSGSTYEQYF.